This TCR beta chain was recorded in a study of radiation and T cells in renal cell carcinoma. General observations from the study: No pretreatment tumor biopsies were available for baseline clonotypes.

As for time point: blood 4 weeks post-SBRT, at nephrectomy. Stated treatment: 15 Gy SBRT to primary tumor, nephrectomy 4 weeks later. Nephrectomy followed 15 Gy stereotactic body radiation by 4 weeks. Serial blood draws occurred at baseline and 2 and 4 weeks post-SBRT. This clone was observed once. The antigen remains unidentified. Only in-frame clones appear in the TCRdb table, and some are missing; sequencing was by immunoSEQ multiplex PCR. This repertoire shows 120,000 to 150,000 clones, 80% to 90% found once; its top ten account for about a sixth. V lost 3 bases to trimming and J lost 2 bases, with 27 bases between them. Germline V gives CDR1 SGDLS, CDR2 YYNGEE. The CDR3 length is 20 residues.

The chain uses TRBV9 and TRBJ1-3; D is perhaps TRBD1 (6 bases). This clonotype originated in a woman in her forties or fifties with renal cell carcinoma. This specimen consisted of blood, obtained from a patient whose treatment included radiotherapy and nephrectomy. CDR3 sequence: CASSAKAQGSQFATGNTIYF. The DNA for the CDR3 is TGTGCCAGCAGCGCGAAGGCCCAGGGGTCACAATTCGCGACTGGAAACACCATATATTTT. Together with reference TRBV9 and TRBJ1-3, the CDR3 gives the full variable domain: DSGVTQTPKHLITATGQRVTLRCSPRSGDLSVYWYQQSLDQGLQFLIQYYNGEERAKGNILERFSAQQFPDLHSELNLSSLELGDSALYFCASSAKAQGSQFATGNTIYFGEGSWLTVV.